The rows below give T cell receptor beta chains drawn from one sample of a study of PD-L1 blockade in urothelial cancer. Clones were sequenced by immunoSEQ multiplex PCR, and TCRdb holds only the in-frame ones, with some missing. The table records under 50,000 clones, around 90% of them present only once. The sequencing here drew on PBMCs, taken around atezolizumab (anti-PD-L1) treatment. The receptor source for this set is a man in his sixties or seventies with urothelial cancer. Each CDR3 is given with its conserved first and last residue. D genes are given only for firm matches.

CDR3aa | d_gene | v_gene | len
CASSKRGGRGRGGAHEQYF | - | TRBV21-1 | 19
CASSVAIGGEYEQYF | - | TRBV9 | 15
CASSPPISYEQYF | - | TRBV18 | 13
CASSPSSASSYNEQFF | - | TRBV9 | 16
CASSLGPESGRAVETQYF | TRBD2 | TRBV7-9 | 18
CASSVEPGRTDTQYF | - | TRBV9 | 15
CASSPGGPGTF | TRBD1 | TRBV9 | 11
CASSPVGRGAREQYF | - | TRBV6-6 | 15
CASSVRGVGSEAFF | - | TRBV9 | 14
CASSQGNTEAFF | - | TRBV2 | 12
CASSLEGQGTDTQYF | TRBD1 | TRBV28 | 15
CASTRGLGGYTF | - | TRBV2 | 12
CASRRGVEALFF | - | TRBV28 | 12
CASSLGRWAETQYF | - | TRBV7-6 | 14
CASSQDPRGQETQYF | - | TRBV4-2 | 15
CASSVAVGGPQEQYF | TRBD2 | TRBV9 | 15
CASSTGGHNFNEQFF | - | TRBV18 | 15
CASSLGTSSSSTDTQYF | - | TRBV5-1 | 17
CASSLGKGGFDNEQFF | - | TRBV11-2 | 16
CASSLNFGPNNEQFF | - | TRBV7-3 | 15
CASSLGQPNYGYTF | - | TRBV5-6 | 14
CASSLNRGYEQYF | TRBD1 | TRBV18 | 13
CASSEGTYSGREETQYF | TRBD2 | TRBV2 | 17
CASSSETGGPGYTF | TRBD1 | TRBV19 | 14
CASIFRQDYGYTF | - | TRBV2 | 13
CASSNTGQGDGYTF | TRBD1 | TRBV6-1 | 14
CASSLAPPGEQYF | - | TRBV28 | 13
CASSPSTGNRYNEQFF | - | TRBV27 | 16
CRVMGLNGYTF | - | TRBV29-1 | 11
CASSRAGSGTEAFF | - | TRBV6-6 | 14
CASSTTTSTTQYF | TRBD2 | TRBV7-3 | 13
CASSLRSSGRNEQFF | TRBD2 | TRBV11-2 | 15
CASSSGGEGYTF | TRBD1 | TRBV5-1 | 12
CASSLESGRNNEQFF | TRBD2 | TRBV5-4 | 15
CASSLGGGVYEQFF | TRBD2 | TRBV7-9 | 14
CASSQGLYNEQFF | - | TRBV7-9 | 13